A selection of T cell receptor beta chains follows, all from one sample in a study of cytomegalovirus exposure and HLA in healthy donors. The assay was immunoSEQ multiplex PCR, and TCRdb's table has in-frame clones only and misses some. The table shows 150,000 to 200,000 clones, with 81% occurring only once. Sequencing was done on a sample of PBMCs. The receptors stem from a man aged 40-49 years in good health and CMV-seropositive. The CDR3 runs from the conserved cysteine through the conserved F or W. The D gene is left open where the match is weak. Expanded clones get a size class; other rows say once, few or many, or leave the size out.

>-|-|TRBV6-1|TRBJ1-4
CASSEAVGGRGEKLFF
TGTGCCAGCAGTGAAGCCGTTGGTGGTCGAGGTGAAAAACTGTTTTTT
>-|TRBD1|TRBV7-2|TRBJ2-1
CASSLSGTGYNEQFF
TGTGCCAGCAGCTTATCAGGGACAGGATACAATGAGCAGTTCTTC
>-|-|TRBV7-2|TRBJ2-3
CASSHKFRTDTQYF
TGTGCCAGCAGCCACAAGTTTCGCACAGATACGCAGTATTTT
>-|-|TRBV4-1|TRBJ2-3
CASSQEGSGHTDTQYF
TGCGCCAGCAGCCAAGAGGGTAGCGGACACACAGATACGCAGTATTTT
>-|TRBD1|TRBV6-1|TRBJ1-2
CASSPAGGGGGYTF
TGTGCCAGCAGCCCTGCAGGGGGCGGGGGTGGCTACACCTTC
>-|TRBD2|TRBV7-3|TRBJ2-7
CASSLEGTSLSSEQYF
TGTGCCAGCAGCTTAGAGGGGACTAGCTTATCATCCGAGCAGTACTTC
>-|-|TRBV5-1|TRBJ2-1
CASRLEVYVEQFF
TGCGCCAGCAGACTAGAGGTATATGTAGAGCAGTTCTTC
>-|TRBD2|TRBV4-2|TRBJ2-2
CASSHPSGRAAGELFF
TGTGCCAGCAGCCACCCCAGCGGGAGGGCCGCCGGGGAGCTGTTTTTT
>once|TRBD1|TRBV27|TRBJ2-2
CASSLSGTGRTGELFF
TGTGCCAGCAGTTTATCCGGGACAGGGAGGACCGGGGAGCTGTTTTTT
>-|TRBD1|TRBV5-1|TRBJ2-4
CASSLPNRGDDIQYF
TGCGCCAGCAGCTTGCCGAACAGGGGAGACGACATTCAGTACTTC
>-|TRBD1|TRBV19|TRBJ1-5
CAGSGQGGNQPQHF
TGTGCCGGGTCGGGGCAGGGGGGCAATCAGCCCCAGCATTTT
>-|-|TRBV5-5|TRBJ2-7
CASSLVAELTYEQYF
TGTGCCAGCAGCTTGGTCGCGGAGCTGACCTACGAGCAGTACTTC
>-|TRBD1|TRBV6-5|TRBJ1-2
CASRRMGQTGYTF
TGTGCCAGCAGGCGGATGGGACAGACTGGCTACACCTTC
>-|TRBD1|TRBV19|TRBJ2-1
CASRSGTGENEQFF
TGTGCCAGTAGATCGGGGACAGGTGAAAATGAGCAGTTCTTC
>-|TRBD1|TRBV28|TRBJ2-5
CASSLEGTGLLQETQYF
TGTGCCAGCAGTTTAGAGGGGACAGGACTATTACAAGAGACCCAGTACTTC
>few|-|TRBV7-9|TRBJ2-2
CASSLLAVSSGGELFF
TGTGCCAGCAGCTTATTAGCGGTATCGTCTGGCGGGGAGCTGTTTTTT
>-|TRBD1|TRBV19|TRBJ2-7
CASSALPGQGAEQYF
TGTGCCAGTAGTGCACTTCCGGGACAGGGCGCGGAGCAGTACTTC
>few|-|TRBV28|TRBJ1-5
CASSPNTYNQPQHF
TGTGCCAGCAGCCCAAACACATACAATCAGCCCCAGCATTTT
>once|-|TRBV28|TRBJ2-7
CASEGDPSRNYEQYF
TGTGCCAGCGAGGGGGACCCCTCACGTAACTACGAGCAGTACTTC
>-|-|TRBV5-1|TRBJ1-4
CASSFGTSNEKLFF
TGCGCCAGCAGCTTCGGGACATCTAATGAAAAACTGTTTTTT
>-|TRBD1|TRBV28|TRBJ2-3
CASSKLTGGVSTDTQYF
TGTGCCAGCAGTAAATTGACAGGGGGGGTTAGCACAGATACGCAGTATTTT
>-|-|TRBV28|TRBJ2-3
CASSFGRRTDTQYF
TGTGCCAGCAGTTTTGGCAGGCGCACAGATACGCAGTATTTT
>-|TRBD1|TRBV18|TRBJ2-7
CASSQGQGPYEQYF
TGTGCCAGCTCACAAGGACAGGGGCCCTACGAGCAGTACTTC
>-|TRBD1|TRBV18|TRBJ2-7
CASSQDRAGEQYF
TGTGCCAGCTCACAAGACAGGGCCGGCGAGCAGTACTTC
>once|-|TRBV4-1|TRBJ2-7
CASSQTSRGTYEQYF
TGCGCCAGCAGCCAGACCTCCCGGGGGACCTACGAGCAGTACTTC